The T cell receptor (beta chain) under discussion was sequenced for a study of beta chain features in type 1 diabetes. The investigators reverse transcribed all of the isolated RNA, so they sequenced expressed TCRB transcripts. Some clones are missing from TCRdb's copy, which holds only in-frame ones; the method was immunoSEQ multiplex PCR. This table has 810,000 or so clones, roughly 15% appearing once. The V segment lost 6 bases and the J segment 6 bases; nucleotides outside the gene matches: 11. Germline V gives CDR1 MNHNY, CDR2 SVGAGI (reference sequence). This CDR3 spans 14 amino acids. A few counts support this clone.

The sample consisted of naive CD4+ T cells from blood. V usage is TRBV6-6 and J usage is TRBJ2-7; 7 bases align to TRBD1. This clonotype was obtained from a woman under 30 in good health. The CDR3 reads CASSPGIRGREQYF. For the CDR3, the DNA is TGTGCCAGCAGCCCGGGGATTAGGGGGCGCGAGCAGTACTTC.